The 10 T cell receptor beta chains below were found in one sample sequenced in a study of CD8+ T cells in alopecia areata. Treatment specified: oral pan-JAK inhibitor, 5-10 mg twice daily. In each case, RNA was isolated and then reverse transcribed into cDNA as the sequencing template. Libraries were prepared by immunoSEQ multiplex PCR; TCRdb keeps only in-frame clonotypes and omits some of them. This table holds more than 200,000 clones, roughly 64% found once. This specimen was CD4+ T cells sorted from blood, taken at week 4, from a patient treated with tofacitinib. The receptors derive from a human donor with alopecia areata.

This clone has more than one count but fewer than ten. The gene calls are TRBV29-1 and TRBJ1-1; D is unclear. The CDR3 loop spans 14 amino acids. V was shortened by 6 bases and J by 1 base, with 15 bases between the two germline ends. Germline V CDR1 and CDR2: SQVTM, ANQGSEA. CDR3 DNA sequence: TGCAGCGTCGTTTCTTTGGGAAGGAACACTGAAGCTTTCTTT. Translated: CSVVSLGRNTEAFF.

The chain has TRBV13 and TRBJ1-2, with D possibly matching TRBD1 (5 bases). Germline-derived CDR1 and CDR2 are PRHDT and FYEKMQ (reference sequence). CDR3 size: 15 residues. V shed 1 base and J shed 3 bases, with 12 bases lying between them. This CDR3 is CASSLDPQAYYGYTF. The DNA for the CDR3 is TGTGCCAGCAGCTTAGATCCACAGGCCTACTATGGCTACACCTTC. The full variable domain, completed using reference TRBV13 and TRBJ1-2, is AAGVIQSPRHLIKEKRETATLKCYPIPRHDTVYWYQQGPGQDPQFLISFYEKMQSDKGSIPDRFSAQQFSDYHSELNMSSLELGDSALYFCASSLDPQAYYGYTFGSGTRLTVV.

The chain is built from TRBV27 and TRBJ1-5; D ambiguous. Germline lookup yields CDR1 MNHEY and CDR2 SMNVEV (reference sequence). V lost 6 bases, J lost 6 bases, and 12 bases lay in between. This CDR3 is built from 13 residues. CDR3 DNA: TGTGCCAGCAGCCCCCTTGACGGTCAGCCCCAGCATTTT. It codes for CASSPLDGQPQHF.

The V call is TRBV29-1, the J call TRBJ1-2; 7 bases are shared with TRBD1. This CDR3 has 13 amino acids. V was pared by 6 bases and J by 7 bases, with 11 bases of the junction left unmatched. The germline gives CDR1 SQVTM, CDR2 ANQGSEA. DNA of the CDR3: TGCAGCGTCGCCCTGGACAGGAGGGGTGGCTACACCTTC. Encoded protein: CSVALDRRGGYTF.

In its sample, this clone was seen once. This chain uses TRBV5-1 with TRBJ2-7; TRBD1 matches at 7 bases. The length of the CDR3 is 15 residues. V shed 0 bases, J shed 0 bases, and the junction held 3 bases outside the gene matches. The germline V gene encodes CDR1 SGHRS and CDR2 YFSETQ. The CDR3 region is CASSLAGGYSYEQYF. CDR3 nucleotides: TGCGCCAGCAGCTTGGCAGGGGGTTACTCCTACGAGCAGTACTTC. The entire variable domain, with the rest obtained from reference TRBV5-1 and TRBJ2-7, is as follows: KAGVTQTPRYLIKTRGQQVTLSCSPISGHRSVSWYQQTPGQGLQFLFEYFSETQRNKGNFPGRFSGRQFSNSRSEMNVSTLELGDSALYLCASSLAGGYSYEQYFGPGTRLTVT.

This clone was recorded a few times. The rearrangement joins TRBV29-1 to TRBJ1-2; D perhaps matches TRBD1 (5 bases). The CDR3 extends over 12 amino acids. The germline gives CDR1 SQVTM, CDR2 ANQGSEA. V shed 4 bases and J shed 3 bases, with 9 bases lying between them. The CDR3 DNA sequence: TGCAGCGTTGGGCAGGGTGACTATGGCTACACCTTC. Residues: CSVGQGDYGYTF.

The count of this clone is one. V usage is TRBV23-1 and J usage is TRBJ1-5; D unresolved. TRBV23-1 has ORF status, its function being uncertain. Trimming took 4 bases from V and 6 from J, leaving 7 bases between them. The CDR3 spans 12 residues. The CDR3 DNA is TGCGCCAGCAGTCGAGGTGGTCAGCCCCAGCATTTT. Its protein is CASSRGGQPQHF.

This clone was seen only once. The CDR3 here is CASSYRPVSQETQYF. The CDR3 nucleotides read TGTGCCAGCAGCTACCGCCCAGTCAGCCAAGAGACCCAGTACTTC. V is TRBV13 and J is TRBJ2-5; D is unclear. Trimming shortened V by 4 bases and J by 1 base, and 13 bases separated the two germline ends. The CDR3 consists of 15 residues. In germline, CDR1 is PRHDT, CDR2 FYEKMQ (reference sequence).

The rearrangement links TRBV9 to TRBJ1-2, with 10 positions matching TRBD1. CDR1 is SGDLS and CDR2 is YYNGEE in the germline V gene. J gave up 4 bases and V 0 bases, and 3 bases lay outside the gene matches. The CDR3 has 15 residues. For the CDR3, the DNA is TGTGCCAGCAGCGTAGACGGGACAGGGGTCTATGGCTACACCTTC. Its protein product is CASSVDGTGVYGYTF.

This clone was detected a few times. The rearrangement links TRBV5-1 to TRBJ2-7; 10 bases line up with TRBD1. The V and J ends lost 0 bases and 4 bases, in that order; junction bases with no gene match: 7. The CDR3 has 16 amino acids. Germline V lookup: CDR1 SGHRS, CDR2 YFSETQ. CDR3 nucleotides: TGCGCCAGCAGCTTGGCCGGAGGGACAGGGGAATACGAGCAGTACTTC. Amino acid sequence: CASSLAGGTGEYEQYF. Full variable domain (missing parts from reference TRBV5-1 and TRBJ2-7): KAGVTQTPRYLIKTRGQQVTLSCSPISGHRSVSWYQQTPGQGLQFLFEYFSETQRNKGNFPGRFSGRQFSNSRSEMNVSTLELGDSALYLCASSLAGGTGEYEQYFGPGTRLTVT.